The present entry profiles one T cell receptor beta chain with its context. In the study's own analysis: Amplified reference gene primers provided the basis for estimating nucleated cell counts. Clones were read by immunoSEQ multiplex PCR, and TCRdb kept only the in-frame ones, dropping some. V and J calls and clone size are given by that table; D and trimming were obtained from the DNA. The sample contains about 200,000 clones, approximately 86% of which appear only once. The data are from a study of blood T cell repertoires in COVID-19. On the study more broadly: COVID-19 samples from acute and convalescent phases originated in the United States, Italy and Spain. The analysed material was cDNA or gDNA that came from T cells, B-cell-depleted T cells, or PBMCs.

The Seattle patients, enrolled during active infection, were followed longitudinally. CDR3 length: 13 residues. The germline V and J ends were trimmed by 1 base and 13 bases, with 11 bases remaining between them. Germline V gene sequence: CDR1 SEHNR, CDR2 FQNEAQ (reference sequence). The J gene is TRBJ1-6, the V gene TRBV7-9; TRBD1 might be the D (5 bases). The receptor was isolated from a man between 60 and 75 years old with COVID-19, enrolled during active disease. Material for sequencing was peripheral blood. CDR3 protein: CASSLGGGTPLHF. For the CDR3, the DNA is TGTGCCAGCAGCTTAGGGGGAGGGACGCCCCTCCACTTT.